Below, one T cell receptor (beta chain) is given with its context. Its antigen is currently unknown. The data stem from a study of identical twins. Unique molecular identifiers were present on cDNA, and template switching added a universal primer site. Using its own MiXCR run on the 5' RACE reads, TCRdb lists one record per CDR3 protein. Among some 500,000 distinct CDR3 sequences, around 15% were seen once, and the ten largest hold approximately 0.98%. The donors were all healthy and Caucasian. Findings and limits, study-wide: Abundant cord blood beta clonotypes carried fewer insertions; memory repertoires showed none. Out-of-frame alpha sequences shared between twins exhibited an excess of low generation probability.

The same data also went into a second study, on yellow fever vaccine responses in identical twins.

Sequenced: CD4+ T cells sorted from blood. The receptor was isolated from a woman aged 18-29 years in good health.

The DNA for the CDR3 is TGCGCCAGCAGCCTCAAGACTAGTGAGACCCAGTACTTC. It specifies CASSLKTSETQYF. This sequence joins TRBV5-1 and TRBJ2-5; possible D gene TRBD2, 6 bases. The CDR3 has 13 amino acids. The V end was cut by 4 bases, the J end by 5 bases, with 12 bases between. Germline CDR1 reads SGHRS; CDR2 reads YFSETQ. The complete variable domain, with remaining parts taken from reference TRBV5-1 and TRBJ2-5, reads KAGVTQTPRYLIKTRGQQVTLSCSPISGHRSVSWYQQTPGQGLQFLFEYFSETQRNKGNFPGRFSGRQFSNSRSEMNVSTLELGDSALYLCASSLKTSETQYFGPGTRLLVL.